This T cell receptor beta chain emerged from a study of beta chain features in type 1 diabetes. Looking at the study overall: Age, gender and cell yields were alike across patients and healthy donors. Study-wide findings and caveats: There was a moderate but significant shortening of TCRB CDR3s in all four CD4+ subsets of Type 1 diabetes patients. Insertions at VDJ junctions were less frequent in type 1 diabetes patients. These patients also deleted more nucleotides at the same junctions.

Isolated RNA was reverse transcribed in full, so expressed TCRB transcripts were sequenced. Data came from immunoSEQ multiplex PCR; TCRdb stores just in-frame clones and leaves some out. The table records 250,000 to 300,000 clones, 24% of them present only once. The table lists this clone with a few counts. Antigen unknown. Looked up from germline, CDR1 is GTSNPN and CDR2 is SVGIG (reference sequence). The trim removed 0 bases at V and 5 bases at J, leaving 2 bases unmatched. The CDR3 has 13 residues. This receptor was obtained from a woman between 25 and 40 years old with type 1 diabetes. The specimen was naive CD4+ T cells from blood. The gene calls are TRBV30 and TRBJ1-1; 8 bases match TRBD1. This CDR3 is CAWSVQGETEAFF. The CDR3 DNA reads as TGTGCCTGGAGTGTACAGGGGGAAACTGAAGCTTTCTTT.